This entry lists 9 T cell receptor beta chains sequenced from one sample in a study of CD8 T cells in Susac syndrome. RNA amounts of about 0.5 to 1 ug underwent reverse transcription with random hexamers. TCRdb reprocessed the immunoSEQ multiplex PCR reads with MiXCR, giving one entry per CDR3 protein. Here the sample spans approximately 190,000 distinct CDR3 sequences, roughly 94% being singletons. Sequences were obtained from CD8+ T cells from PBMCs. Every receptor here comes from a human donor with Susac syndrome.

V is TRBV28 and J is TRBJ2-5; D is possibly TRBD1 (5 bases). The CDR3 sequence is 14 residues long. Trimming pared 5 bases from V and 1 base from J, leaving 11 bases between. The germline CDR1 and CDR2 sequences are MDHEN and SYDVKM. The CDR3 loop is CASSPGASQETQYF. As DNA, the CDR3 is TGTGCCAGCAGTCCTGGGGCTAGCCAAGAGACCCAGTACTTC.

The CDR3 loop is CATSTDREDEKLFF. For the CDR3, the DNA is TGTGCCACCAGCACGGACAGGGAAGATGAAAAACTGTTTTTT. This chain uses TRBV15 with TRBJ1-4; 8 nucleotides match TRBD1. This CDR3 has 14 residues. Trimming took 4 bases from V and 6 from J; bases not matched to a gene: 4. From germline, CDR1 is LNHNV and CDR2 YYDKDF (reference sequence).

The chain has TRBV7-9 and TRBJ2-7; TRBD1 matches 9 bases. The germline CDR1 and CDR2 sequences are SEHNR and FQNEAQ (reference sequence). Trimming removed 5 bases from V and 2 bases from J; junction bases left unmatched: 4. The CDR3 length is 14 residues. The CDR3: CASSKTGGTYEQYF. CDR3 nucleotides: TGTGCCAGCAGCAAAACAGGGGGCACCTACGAGCAGTACTTC.

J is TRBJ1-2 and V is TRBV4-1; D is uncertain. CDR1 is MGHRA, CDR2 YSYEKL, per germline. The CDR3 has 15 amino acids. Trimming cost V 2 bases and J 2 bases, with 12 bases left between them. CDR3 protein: CASSQTGITNYGYTF. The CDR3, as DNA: TGCGCCAGCAGCCAAACCGGGATAACAAACTATGGCTACACCTTC.

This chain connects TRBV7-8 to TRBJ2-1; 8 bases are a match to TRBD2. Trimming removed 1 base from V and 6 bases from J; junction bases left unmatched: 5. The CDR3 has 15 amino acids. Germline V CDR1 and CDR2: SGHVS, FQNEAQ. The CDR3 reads CASSLVRTSLNEQFF. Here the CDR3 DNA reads TGTGCCAGCAGCTTAGTAAGGACTAGCCTCAATGAGCAGTTCTTC.

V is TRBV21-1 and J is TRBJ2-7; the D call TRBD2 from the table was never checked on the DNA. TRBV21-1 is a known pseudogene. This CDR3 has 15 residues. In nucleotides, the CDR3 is TGTGCCAGCAGCGGACTAGCGGGAGGGCCGTATGAGCAGTACTTC. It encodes CASSGLAGGPYEQYF.

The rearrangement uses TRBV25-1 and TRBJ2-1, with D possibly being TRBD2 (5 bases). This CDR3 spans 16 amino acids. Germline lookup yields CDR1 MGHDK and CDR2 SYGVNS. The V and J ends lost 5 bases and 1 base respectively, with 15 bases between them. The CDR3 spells CASSLGELSSYNEQFF. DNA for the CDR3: TGTGCCAGCAGTCTCGGGGAGTTAAGTTCCTACAATGAGCAGTTCTTC.

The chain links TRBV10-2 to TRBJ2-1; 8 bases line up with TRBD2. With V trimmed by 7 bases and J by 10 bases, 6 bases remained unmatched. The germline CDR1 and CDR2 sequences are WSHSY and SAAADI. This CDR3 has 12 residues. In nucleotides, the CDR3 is TGCGCCAGCACTGGACTAGCCAAGGAGCAGTTCTTC. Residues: CASTGLAKEQFF.

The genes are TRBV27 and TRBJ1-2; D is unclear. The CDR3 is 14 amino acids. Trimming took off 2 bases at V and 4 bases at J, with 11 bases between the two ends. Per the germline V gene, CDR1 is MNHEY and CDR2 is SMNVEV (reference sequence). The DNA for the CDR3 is TGTGCCAGCAGTTTAGGCTTTCCGGCCTATGGCTACACCTTC. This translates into CASSLGFPAYGYTF.